This T cell receptor beta chain was identified during a study of shared clonotypes between healthy human individuals. The CDR3 has 14 amino acids. V lost 2 bases and J 3 bases, leaving 11 bases between the germline ends. CDR1 is MNHNS, CDR2 SASEGT, per germline. On this clone: Its specificity is unknown.

Study-wide findings and caveats: The sharing of 4.5% to 6.5% of naive CD4 clonotypes was seen across several donors.

The donors, healthy adults who were HIV-negative, had experienced no recent acute infections or vaccinations. Only Caucasian adults living in Nashville, Tennessee served as donors. This table comes from immunoSEQ multiplex PCR, and its TCRdb copy is limited to in-frame clones, with some not included. The sample consists of millions of clones, over 85% of them appearing once. The sequenced sample was naive CD4+ T cells sorted from blood. Specified subset: CD45RA+ positively selected. This TCR came from a man between 18 and 29 years old in good health. The rearrangement links TRBV6-1 to TRBJ2-7; D unresolved. This CDR3 is CASSEPGYDYEQYF. CDR3 sequence (DNA): TGTGCCAGCAGTGAACCGGGTTACGACTACGAGCAGTACTTC.